Listed below are T cell receptor beta chains from one sample, sequenced in a study of T cell responses to AZD1222 COVID-19 vaccine. Assay: immunoSEQ multiplex PCR; the TCRdb copy retains only in-frame clones and omits some. The profile shows 95,000 to 100,000 clones, about 86% of them singletons. Material: peripheral blood, obtained on day 0 of AZD1222 vaccination. All receptors derive from an adult in good health. The CDR3 runs from the conserved cysteine through the conserved F or W. A D gene is named only where the DNA matches it firmly. The size field is filled for only some rows; it gives once, few, many or a size class.

>TRBV29-1|TRBJ2-7|NA|NA
TGCAGCGTTGTCCCAGCTGAGTCCTACGAGCAGTACTTC
CSVVPAESYEQYF
>TRBV7-7|TRBJ1-1|NA|NA
TGTGCCAGCAGCTTTAACCTGAACACTGAAGCTTTCTTT
CASSFNLNTEAFF
>TRBV27|TRBJ2-1|NA|TRBD2
TGTGCCAGCAGTTTATCCGGACTAGCGGGAGGGCCGAGGAACAATGAGCAGTTCTTC
CASSLSGLAGGPRNNEQFF
>TRBV28|TRBJ2-3|NA|TRBD1
TGTGCCAGCAGACCTCTCGGACAGGACATGGAGTATTTT
CASRPLGQDMEYF
>TRBV19|TRBJ2-7|NA|NA
TGTGCCAGTAGTATGAGGGGACCCCCCTACGAGCAGTACTTC
CASSMRGPPYEQYF
>TRBV28|TRBJ2-4|NA|NA
TGTGCCAGCAGTCATCAGTCATCCAAAAACATTCAGTACTTC
CASSHQSSKNIQYF
>TRBV11-2|TRBJ2-7|NA|NA
TGTGCCAGCAGCCGAGACTCAAATTTACAGTACGAGCAGTACTTC
CASSRDSNLQYEQYF
>TRBV19|TRBJ1-5|NA|NA
TGTGCCAGTAGTTTGCCCCAACCATATAGCAATCAGCCCCAGCATTTT
CASSLPQPYSNQPQHF
>TRBV28|TRBJ2-7|NA|NA
TGTGCCAGCAGTCCCCCAACATCCTACGAGCAGTACTTC
CASSPPTSYEQYF
>TRBV19|TRBJ1-2|NA|TRBD1
TGTGCCAGTAGTATCTGGACAGGGGGCGCGAGCGGCTACACCTTC
CASSIWTGGASGYTF
>TRBV5-6|TRBJ1-6|NA|NA
TGTGCCAGCAGCCGAGAGGACAGAAGGAGGGGGGCTTCTTCACCCCTCCACTTT
CASSREDRRRGASSPLHF
>TRBV25-1|TRBJ2-7|NA|NA
TGTGCCAGCAGTGACACATACGAGCAGTACTTC
CASSDTYEQYF
>TRBV5-6|TRBJ1-2|NA|NA
TGTGCCAGCAGCTCCGACTTTAACTATGGCTACACCTTC
CASSSDFNYGYTF
>TRBV11-3|TRBJ2-3|NA|NA
TGTGCCAGCAGCAACGCGGGCGATCAGGGAGATACGCAGTATTTT
CASSNAGDQGDTQYF
>TRBV12-3/TRBV12-4|TRBJ1-4|few|NA
TGTGCCAGCAGTTTAGTCCCAACTGAAAAACTGTTTTTT
CASSLVPTEKLFF
>TRBV12-3/TRBV12-4|TRBJ2-7|NA|TRBD2
TGTGCCAGCAGGGTACTGGCTAGCGGCGAGCAGTACTTC
CASRVLASGEQYF
>TRBV19|TRBJ1-2|NA|TRBD1
TGTGCCAGTAGTCGGGGACAGGGAACTGGCTACACCTTC
CASSRGQGTGYTF
>TRBV25-1|TRBJ1-1|NA|NA
TGTGCCAGCAGTGTGGCGGACAACACTGAAGCTTTCTTT
CASSVADNTEAFF
>TRBV5-4|TRBJ2-2|NA|NA
TGTGCCAGCAGCCCGTCGGTTCACGGGGAGCTGTTTTTT
CASSPSVHGELFF
>TRBV5-1|TRBJ2-3|many|NA
TGCGCCAGCAGCGATACAGGGAGCGGAACGCAGTATTTT
CASSDTGSGTQYF
>TRBV7-2|TRBJ1-2|NA|TRBD1
TGTGCCAGCAGCTTAGTAAGACAGGGGGATAATGGCTACACCTTC
CASSLVRQGDNGYTF
>TRBV6-2/TRBV6-3|TRBJ2-7|NA|TRBD2
TGTGCCAGCAGTTACCGGGACTATTCCTACGAGCAGTACTTC
CASSYRDYSYEQYF
>TRBV27|TRBJ2-7|NA|NA
TGTGCCAGCAGTTTATGGGACTCCCTGGAGCAGTACTTC
CASSLWDSLEQYF
>TRBV19|TRBJ1-1|NA|TRBD1
TGTGCCACCAAACCCGGGACAGGTAGTTTTAAGAACACTGAAGCTTTCTTT
CATKPGTGSFKNTEAFF
>TRBV12-3/TRBV12-4|TRBJ1-2|once|TRBD1
TGTGCCAGCACTCAAGGGTTAGGGGGCGGCTACACCTTC
CASTQGLGGGYTF
>TRBV10-3|TRBJ1-1|NA|TRBD1
TGTGCCATCAGTGCCGGGACAGGGGGTGAAGCTTTCTTT
CAISAGTGGEAFF
>TRBV7-3|TRBJ1-6|NA|TRBD1
TGTGCCAGCAGCTCAACAGGGGCCAATAATTCACCCCTCCACTTT
CASSSTGANNSPLHF
>TRBV24-1|TRBJ2-1|NA|TRBD2
TGTGCCACCCGGTCGGGGGGTGAGCAGTTCTTC
CATRSGGEQFF
>TRBV18|TRBJ2-4|NA|TRBD2
TGTGCCAGCTCACCCTGGACTAGCGGGAGTGGGACCAAAAACATTCAGTACTTC
CASSPWTSGSGTKNIQYF
>TRBV6-5|TRBJ1-2|NA|NA
TGTGCCAGCAGCCCCTCGACAAAAAACTATGGCTACACCTTC
CASSPSTKNYGYTF
>TRBV5-1|TRBJ2-3|NA|NA
TGCGCCAGCAGCTTGGAAGGAGTTCTCGATACGCAGTATTTT
CASSLEGVLDTQYF
>TRBV6-1|TRBJ1-1|NA|TRBD1
TGTGCCAGCAGTGACCGTCCTTGGGACAGAAGTTGGGTCAAGGCCAGTGAAGCTTTCTTT
CASSDRPWDRSWVKASEAFF
>TRBV4-3|TRBJ1-6|NA|NA
TGCGCCAGCAGCCCCCTTATCTCCTATAATTCACCCCTCCACTTT
CASSPLISYNSPLHF
>TRBV7-8|TRBJ1-5|NA|NA
TGTGCCAGCAGCCTCCGAGATCAGCCCCAGCATTTT
CASSLRDQPQHF
>TRBV7-9|TRBJ2-7|few|NA
TGTGCCAGCAGCCCCGCAGGAACAGGCGAGCAGTACTTC
CASSPAGTGEQYF
>TRBV7-3|TRBJ1-1|once|TRBD1
TGTGCCAGCAGCACCCGGACAGGGGGGGTTTTCTTT
CASSTRTGGVFF
>TRBV27|TRBJ2-3|once|NA
TGTGCCAGCAGTTTTATCCGGGACCACACAGATACGCAGTATTTT
CASSFIRDHTDTQYF
>TRBV28|TRBJ2-7|NA|TRBD1
TGTGCCAGCAGCCTCTCCTACAGGGGGGTTACCTACGAGCAGTACTTC
CASSLSYRGVTYEQYF
>TRBV5-4|TRBJ2-7|NA|TRBD1
TGTGCCAGCAGCTTAGGCGAAGGGGGCGCGAGACGCGAGCAGTACTTC
CASSLGEGGARREQYF
>TRBV19|TRBJ1-2|NA|NA
TGTGCCAGTAGCGACGACAGGTGGGGTTGGGATGGCTACACCTTC
CASSDDRWGWDGYTF
>TRBV19|TRBJ1-2|NA|NA
TGTGCCAGTGTGCAGACAGGAGCGGCTGGCTACACCTTC
CASVQTGAAGYTF
>TRBV19|TRBJ1-5|NA|NA
TGTGCCAGTAGTATAGCTAGCAATAGCAATCAGCCCCAGCATTTT
CASSIASNSNQPQHF